These 8 T cell receptor beta chains originate from one sample sequenced in a study of T cell responses to AZD1222 COVID-19 vaccine. Sequencing used immunoSEQ multiplex PCR; TCRdb keeps in-frame clones, though not all of them. The sample contains roughly 4,700 clones, approximately 89% of which appear only once. This material consisted of peripheral blood, taken 28 days after the second AZD1222 dose. Every receptor here comes from an adult who received the AZD1222 COVID-19 vaccine.

The gene calls are TRBV7-9 and TRBJ2-7, with TRBD2 identical over 13 bases. J gave up 6 bases and V 5 bases, and 7 bases lay outside the gene matches. From germline, CDR1 is SEHNR and CDR2 FQNEAQ (reference sequence). The CDR3 totals 15 residues. CDR3 nucleotide sequence: TGTGCCAGCAGCCCCCGGACTAGCGGGAGCGGCGAGCAGTACTTC. This translates into CASSPRTSGSGEQYF.

The J gene is TRBJ2-3, the V gene TRBV7-2; TRBD1 agrees at 9 bases. J was trimmed by 3 bases and V by 5 bases; bases with no gene match: 6. The CDR3 extends over 15 amino acids. Germline lookup yields CDR1 SGHTA and CDR2 FQGNSA. CDR3 region: CASSPQGARTDTQYF. In DNA, the CDR3 is TGTGCCAGCAGCCCACAGGGGGCGCGGACAGATACGCAGTATTTT.

The chain combines TRBV9 with TRBJ2-3; D unresolved. The CDR3 is 15 amino acids. CDR1 and CDR2 from the germline V gene are SGDLS and YYNGEE. The V and J ends lost 0 bases and 0 bases respectively, with 8 bases between them. The CDR3 DNA follows: TGTGCCAGCAGCGTAGGTGGCATTAGCACAGATACGCAGTATTTT. Translating it yields CASSVGGISTDTQYF.

The rearrangement uses TRBV27 and TRBJ2-3; TRBD2 matches at 10 bases. The CDR3 length is 16 residues. The V gene end was trimmed by 3 bases and the J gene end by 2 bases; junction bases not matched to a gene: 5. CDR1 and CDR2 (germline): MNHEY, SMNVEV (reference sequence). In nucleotides, the CDR3 is TGTGCCAGCAGTTTGGGAGGACTAGCGGTCACAGATACGCAGTATTTT. It encodes CASSLGGLAVTDTQYF.

V usage is TRBV12-5 and J usage is TRBJ2-2; D is uncertain. Germline assignment: CDR1 LGHNT and CDR2 FRNRAP. There are 13 residues in the CDR3. The V end was cut by 2 bases, the J end by 6 bases, with 7 bases between. The CDR3 region has the DNA TGTGCTAGTGGTTTGTTAAACGCCGGGGAGCTGTTTTTT. This encodes CASGLLNAGELFF.

The chain joins TRBV28 to TRBJ1-2; 9 nucleotides agree with TRBD1. Germline CDR1 and CDR2: MDHEN and SYDVKM. There are 16 residues in the CDR3. V was pared by 7 bases and J by 6 bases, with 15 bases of the junction left unmatched. DNA for the CDR3: TGTGCCAGCACCTCACGAGGGGGACAGGGTTTAAATGGCTACACCTTC. Amino acids: CASTSRGGQGLNGYTF.

The rearrangement uses TRBV28 and TRBJ1-6; 9 bases agree with TRBD1. The CDR3 has 15 amino acids. V gave up 8 bases and J gave up 5 bases; unmatched junction bases: 7. CDR1 MDHEN and CDR2 SYDVKM come from the germline V gene. DNA for the CDR3: TGTGCCAGCGAAAGGGGGACAGGGCATAATTCACCCCTCCACTTT. Translation: CASERGTGHNSPLHF. The full variable domain, in which reference TRBV28 and TRBJ1-6 provide the parts outside the CDR3, is DVKVTQSSRYLVKRTGEKVFLECVQDMDHENMFWYRQDPGLGLRLIYFSYDVKMKEKGDIPEGYSVSREKKERFSLILESASTNQTSMYLCASERGTGHNSPLHFGNGTRLTVT.

This clone occurred once. The genes are TRBV6-7 and TRBJ2-1; 14 bases agree with TRBD2. TRBV6-7 is classed as an ORF, of uncertain function. V gave up 6 bases and J gave up 10 bases; unmatched junction bases: 11. The CDR3 totals 16 residues. CDR3 sequence (DNA): TGTGCCAGCAGCTCGGGACTAGCGGGAGTGGAATACGAGCAGTTCTTC. It translates to CASSSGLAGVEYEQFF.